These T cell receptor beta chains were read from a single sample in a study of blood T cell dynamics during melanoma immunotherapy. Produced via immunoSEQ multiplex PCR; TCRdb's table is partial and in-frame only. The table includes under 7,000 clones, 85% to 95% detected once. Sequenced here: cell-free DNA from blood, sampled from a patient treated with checkpoint blockade. The source is a human donor with melanoma. Both conserved end residues are part of each CDR3. D genes are given only for firm matches. The size of a clone is reported for some rows only, either as once, few or many, or as a class for expanded clones.

abundance,j_gene,v_gene,d_gene,CDR3nt,CDR3aa
.,TRBJ2-7,TRBV5-1,.,TGCGCCAGCGGGCATACCGGTTCGGGGGAGCAGTACTTC,CASGHTGSGEQYF
.,TRBJ2-7,TRBV7-8,.,TGTGCCAGCAGCTTACGGGTCAGCCCGGAGCAGTACTTC,CASSLRVSPEQYF
.,TRBJ2-1,TRBV30,.,TGTGCCTTCGGCCAGAAAGGACGGACCAATGAGCAGTTCTTC,CAFGQKGRTNEQFF
.,TRBJ2-2,TRBV13,.,TGTGCCAGCAGCCAAGTAGTGGGGGCCACCGGGGAGCTGTTTTTT,CASSQVVGATGELFF
.,TRBJ1-3,TRBV19,.,TGTGCCAGTAAAGTTCAGGGGAGCTCTGGAAACACCATATATTTT,CASKVQGSSGNTIYF
once,TRBJ1-1,TRBV6-5,.,TGTGCCAGCAGTTATTCGGCGAGGGAGGTGGCTTTCTTT,CASSYSAREVAFF
.,TRBJ1-2,TRBV19,.,TGTGCCAGTAGTATCTCGGGGATGCGAGGCTACACCTTC,CASSISGMRGYTF
.,TRBJ1-6,TRBV6-5,.,TGTGCCAGCAGCGGTAATAATTCACCCCTCCACTTT,CASSGNNSPLHF
.,TRBJ1-2,TRBV6-5,.,TGTGCCAGCAGTTACTCCGACAGGCACCTTCCTGGCTACACCTTC,CASSYSDRHLPGYTF
.,TRBJ1-6,TRBV5-4,.,TGTGCCAGCAGCTTTGAGAATAATTCACCCCTCCACTTT,CASSFENNSPLHF
.,TRBJ2-3,TRBV4-2,.,TGTGCCAGCAGCCAAGTACCCGAGCGTATAAGCACAGATACGCAGTATTTT,CASSQVPERISTDTQYF
.,TRBJ2-4,TRBV7-8,.,TGTGCCAGCAGCTTAGGAGGGTTTGGAGTCAGGGTACGGAACATTCAGTACTTC,CASSLGGFGVRVRNIQYF
.,TRBJ2-5,TRBV7-3,TRBD2,TGTGCCAGCAGCTTAAACTCCGGGAGGGCCGTGGAGACCCAGTACTTC,CASSLNSGRAVETQYF
.,TRBJ2-7,TRBV5-8,.,TGTGCCAGCAGCTTTCGGGGACAAAGCTCCTACGAGCAGTACTTC,CASSFRGQSSYEQYF
.,TRBJ1-1,TRBV9,TRBD1,TGTGCCAGCAGCCTCCAATTGGACCGGGACAGTGAAGCTTTCTTT,CASSLQLDRDSEAFF
.,TRBJ1-3,TRBV7-8,.,TGTGCCAGCAGCTCCGGCTCTGGAAACACCATATATTTT,CASSSGSGNTIYF
few,TRBJ2-2,TRBV29-1,TRBD1,TGCAGCGTCGACAGGGCGAACACCGGGGAGCTGTTTTTT,CSVDRANTGELFF
.,TRBJ2-7,TRBV4-2,.,TGTGCCAGCAGCTTGGCCGGGGGAAGCTCCTACGAGCAGTACTTC,CASSLAGGSSYEQYF
.,TRBJ2-7,TRBV4-1,TRBD2,TGCGCCAGCAGCCACACTAGCGGGAGCGACGAGCAGTACTTC,CASSHTSGSDEQYF
.,TRBJ2-3,TRBV19,.,TGTGCCAGTAGTCCCTCTCGCACAGATACGCAGTATTTT,CASSPSRTDTQYF
.,TRBJ2-1,TRBV11-3,TRBD2,TGTGCCAGCAGCTTAGATGGACTAGCGGGGGGGAGCTCCTACAATGAGCAGTTCTTC,CASSLDGLAGGSSYNEQFF
.,TRBJ2-7,TRBV29-1,.,TGCAGCGTTGTACTCGGATACGAGCAGTACTTC,CSVVLGYEQYF
.,TRBJ1-5,TRBV7-2,.,TGTGCCAGCAGCTCCGGACGGTCGCCCCAGCATTTT,CASSSGRSPQHF
.,TRBJ2-3,TRBV7-9,.,TGTGCCAGCAGCTTAAAACTAGTTGTTACAGATACGCAGTATTTT,CASSLKLVVTDTQYF
few,TRBJ1-4,TRBV6-6,TRBD1,TGTGCCAGCAACAGGGGTCTAAGGGAAAAACTGTTTTTT,CASNRGLREKLFF
.,TRBJ2-3,TRBV28,.,TGTGCCAGCAGTTCTAGGGATACGCAGTATTTT,CASSSRDTQYF
.,TRBJ2-2,TRBV4-1,TRBD1,TGCGCCAGTCCGCTGATGACAGGGCCGACCATGACCGGGGAGCTGTTTTTT,CASPLMTGPTMTGELFF
.,TRBJ1-6,TRBV7-2,TRBD1,TGTGCCAGCAGCTTGAGGGACAGTATGTTATACCATTCACCCCTCCACTTT,CASSLRDSMLYHSPLHF
.,TRBJ2-2,TRBV5-4,.,TGTGCCAGCAGCTTGGAGGGGGTCACGAACACCGGGGAGCTGTTTTTT,CASSLEGVTNTGELFF
.,TRBJ2-7,TRBV5-1,TRBD2,TGCGCCAGCAGCTTGGAAGCGGGGGGGCCACGGAACCACGAGCAGTACTTC,CASSLEAGGPRNHEQYF
.,TRBJ2-7,TRBV15,.,TGTGCCACCAGCGGACTAAGGGCGCCCCCTAAGCAGTACTTC,CATSGLRAPPKQYF
.,TRBJ1-2,TRBV27,.,TGTGCCAGCAGCCCTGACAGATCCTATGGCTACACCTTC,CASSPDRSYGYTF